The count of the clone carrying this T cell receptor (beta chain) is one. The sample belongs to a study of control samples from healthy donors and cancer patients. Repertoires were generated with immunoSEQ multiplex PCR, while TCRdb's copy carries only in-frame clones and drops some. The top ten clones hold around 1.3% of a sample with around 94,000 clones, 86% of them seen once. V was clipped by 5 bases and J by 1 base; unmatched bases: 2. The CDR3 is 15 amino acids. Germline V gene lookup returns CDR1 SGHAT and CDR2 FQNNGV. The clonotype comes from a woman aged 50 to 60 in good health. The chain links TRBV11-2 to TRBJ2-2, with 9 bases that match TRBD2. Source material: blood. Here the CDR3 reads CASSRAGGNTGELFF. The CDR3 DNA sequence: TGTGCCAGCAGCAGAGCGGGGGGGAACACCGGGGAGCTGTTTTTT.